This TCR beta chain was captured by sequencing in a study of cytomegalovirus exposure and HLA in healthy donors. V shed 0 bases and J 3 bases; nucleotides not matched to a gene: 4. Germline CDR1 SGHTS, CDR2 YDEGEE. The CDR3 is 18 residues long. Researchers ran the PCR with 60 Vbeta and 13 Jbeta primers. Sequenced by immunoSEQ multiplex PCR; TCRdb stores in-frame clones only, minus some. The sample yields about 210,000 clones, roughly 80% seen once. The TCR comes from a man aged 30 to 45 in good health and CMV-seronegative. The sample consisted of PBMCs. This sequence joins TRBV5-8 and TRBJ2-2, with 14 bases lining up with TRBD2. As DNA, the CDR3 is TGTGCCAGCAGCTTGGTCCAGACTAGCGGGGGGGACACCGGGGAGCTGTTTTTT. Protein product: CASSLVQTSGGDTGELFF.